A single sample is the source of the 22 T cell receptor beta chains below, sequenced in a study of blood T cell repertoires in COVID-19. Profiled with immunoSEQ multiplex PCR; TCRdb holds only in-frame clones, not every one. The sample comprises roughly 260,000 clones, approximately 83% of which are singletons, and less than 2.5% rests with the top ten. Specimen: PBMCs or T cells enriched from blood (not recorded which). The receptors were gathered from a woman aged 50 to 65 who had recovered from COVID-19.

This chain connects TRBV2 to TRBJ2-7, with 9 bases that match TRBD2. From germline, CDR1 is SNHLY and CDR2 FYNNEI. The ends lost 7 bases at V and 7 bases at J; junction bases unmatched: 11. The CDR3 has 14 residues. The CDR3 region is CASKGYSGSGEQYF. CDR3 coding DNA: TGTGCCAGCAAGGGATATAGCGGGAGTGGTGAGCAGTACTTC.

This chain links TRBV7-9 with TRBJ2-3, with 13 bases identical to TRBD2. Germline V CDR1 and CDR2: SEHNR, FQNEAQ (reference sequence). V was pared by 5 bases and J by 4 bases, with 3 bases of the junction left unmatched. This CDR3 is 15 amino acids long. The CDR3 DNA is TGTGCCAGCAGCCGGACTAGCGGGAGTGCAGATACGCAGTATTTT. This translates into CASSRTSGSADTQYF. Full variable domain (missing parts from reference TRBV7-9 and TRBJ2-3): DTGVSQNPRHKITKRGQNVTFRCDPISEHNRLYWYRQTLGQGPEFLTYFQNEAQLEKSRLLSDRFSAERPKGSFSTLEIQRTEQGDSAMYLCASSRTSGSADTQYFGPGTRLTVL.

This clone has only one observation. This chain joins TRBV5-1 and TRBJ2-6; the D is unclear. The CDR3 has 15 amino acids. V gave up 0 bases and J gave up 0 bases, with 4 bases separating them. CDR1 is SGHRS, CDR2 YFSETQ, per germline. As DNA, the CDR3 is TGCGCCAGCAGCTTGGGTCTCTCTGGGGCCAACGTCCTGACTTTC. It encodes CASSLGLSGANVLTF. Supplemented by reference TRBV5-1 and TRBJ2-6, the full variable domain reads KAGVTQTPRYLIKTRGQQVTLSCSPISGHRSVSWYQQTPGQGLQFLFEYFSETQRNKGNFPGRFSGRQFSNSRSEMNVSTLELGDSALYLCASSLGLSGANVLTFGAGSRLTVL.

The V call is TRBV28, the J call TRBJ2-7; D perhaps matches TRBD1 (5 bases). Germline-derived CDR1 and CDR2 are MDHEN and SYDVKM. The V gene lost 5 bases and the J gene lost 7 bases, with 15 bases spanning the gap. The CDR3 spans 13 residues. In nucleotides, the CDR3 is TGTGCCAGCAGTGGCGTTAGGGGCTGGGAGCAGTACTTC. It translates to CASSGVRGWEQYF.

This chain connects TRBV28 to TRBJ1-3, with 11 bases identical to TRBD1. The germline gives CDR1 MDHEN, CDR2 SYDVKM. The CDR3 totals 15 residues. V lost 6 bases to trimming and J lost 3 bases; unmatched junction nucleotides: 4. CDR3 loop: CASRGGTGGGNTIYF. The CDR3 DNA sequence: TGTGCCAGCAGGGGGGGGACAGGGGGTGGAAACACCATATATTTT.

In nucleotides, the CDR3 is TGCAGCGTTCGGCGACTCGAGACCCAGTACTTC. Its protein product is CSVRRLETQYF. V and J are TRBV29-1 and TRBJ2-5; D gene unclear. Trimming removed 5 bases from V and 5 bases from J, with 9 bases in between. The germline V gene encodes CDR1 SQVTM and CDR2 ANQGSEA. The CDR3 covers 11 residues.

The chain employs TRBV28 and TRBJ2-7; unclear D gene. V was trimmed by 7 bases and J by 2 bases, leaving 9 bases between them. CDR3 length equals 12 residues. Germline CDR1 reads MDHEN; CDR2 reads SYDVKM. The CDR3 nucleotides are TGTGCCAGCAACGGAGAGACCTACGAGCAGTACTTC. Translating gives CASNGETYEQYF.

The chain employs TRBV27 and TRBJ1-5, with D possibly matching TRBD1 (6 bases). The CDR3 sequence is 13 residues long. V was pared by 4 bases and J by 4 bases, with 8 bases between. Germline values: CDR1 MNHEY, CDR2 SMNVEV (reference sequence). The CDR3 protein is CASSYRENQPQHF. CDR3 sequence (DNA): TGTGCCAGCAGTTACAGGGAAAATCAGCCCCAGCATTTT.

By share, this clone counts as medium-sized. DNA of the CDR3: TGTGCCATGCAATCAGGGGAGAACACTGAAGCTTTCTTT. As protein: CAMQSGENTEAFF. The chain joins TRBV6-5 to TRBJ1-1; TRBD1 might be the D (6 bases). This CDR3 has 13 residues. CDR1 and CDR2 (germline): MNHEY, SVGAGI. The germline V and J ends were trimmed by 10 bases and 1 base, with 13 bases remaining between them.

The chain is built from TRBV6-4 and TRBJ1-5; 7 bases are shared with TRBD1. CDR1 MRHNA and CDR2 SNTAGT come from the germline V gene. CDR3 size: 14 residues. V gave up 10 bases and J gave up 0 bases; unmatched junction bases: 6. Written as DNA, the CDR3 is TGTGCCATCCAGAGGGGGCCTAGCAATCAGCCCCAGCATTTT. Its translation: CAIQRGPSNQPQHF.

The chain combines TRBV9 with TRBJ2-1, with a weak D call TRBD2 (5 bases). CDR3 length: 13 residues. With 3 bases removed from V and 3 bases from J, the gap between germline ends came to 7 bases. CDR1 is SGDLS and CDR2 is YYNGEE in the germline V gene. The CDR3 loop is CASSETNYNEQFF. The CDR3 coding sequence is TGTGCCAGCAGCGAGACTAACTACAATGAGCAGTTCTTC.

The rearrangement links TRBV2 to TRBJ1-2, with no clear D. The CDR3 consists of 15 residues. Trimming stripped 6 bases from V and 0 bases from J, with 14 bases between. Germline lookup yields CDR1 SNHLY and CDR2 FYNNEI. The CDR3 DNA follows: TGTGCCAGCAGCCCTGCCCGTCCAGCTAACTATGGCTACACCTTC. This codes for CASSPARPANYGYTF.

The chain couples TRBV2 to TRBJ2-7; tentatively, D is TRBD1 (7 bases). The V gene's germline CDR1 is SNHLY and CDR2 FYNNEI. The V end was cut by 4 bases, the J end by 6 bases, with 10 bases between. CDR3 length: 12 residues. CDR3 sequence reads: CASSGQGGEQYF. In DNA, the CDR3 is TGTGCCAGCAGTGGGCAGGGGGGCGAGCAGTACTTC. The full variable domain, with the rest looked up from reference TRBV2 and TRBJ2-7, is EPEVTQTPSHQVTQMGQEVILRCVPISNHLYFYWYRQILGQKVEFLVSFYNNEISEKSEIFDDQFSVERPDGSNFTLKIRSTKLEDSAMYFCASSGQGGEQYFGPGTRLTVT.

The table lists this clone with a few counts. The chain links TRBV10-1 to TRBJ2-3; TRBD2 matches at 10 bases. Trimming at V came to 3 bases and at J to 0 bases, leaving 6 bases not matched to a gene. The CDR3 sequence is 17 residues long. From germline, CDR1 is WNHNN and CDR2 SYGVQD (reference sequence). CDR3 region: CASSDGLADDSTDTQYF. The CDR3 nucleotides read TGCGCCAGCAGTGACGGACTAGCGGACGATAGCACAGATACGCAGTATTTT.

V and J are TRBV7-9 and TRBJ2-7; the match to TRBD1 covers 7 bases. The CDR3 loop spans 16 amino acids. Trimming cost V 5 bases and J 3 bases; bases outside gene matches: 13. Looked up from germline, CDR1 is SEHNR and CDR2 is FQNEAQ (reference sequence). The CDR3 protein is CASSRIRDSIVYEQYF. In DNA form, the CDR3 reads TGTGCCAGCAGCCGCATCCGGGACAGTATAGTCTACGAGCAGTACTTC.

The chain is built from TRBV3-1 (or the pseudogene TRBV3-2) and TRBJ2-7; 8 bases are a match to TRBD1. CDR3 length: 14 amino acids. The V segment lost 1 base and the J segment 4 bases; nucleotides outside the gene matches: 3. Germline V gene sequence: CDR1 LGHDT, CDR2 YNNKEL (reference sequence). The CDR3 DNA is TGTGCCAGCAGCCAAGGGACAGGGTTTTACGAGCAGTACTTC. Protein sequence: CASSQGTGFYEQYF.

The chain uses TRBV3-1 (or the pseudogene TRBV3-2) and TRBJ2-7, with 7 bases aligning to TRBD2. Germline CDR1 LGHDT, CDR2 YNNKEL (reference sequence). The junction had 10 bases not matched to a gene; V was cut back by 8 bases and J by 6 bases. The CDR3 is 13 amino acids. DNA for the CDR3: TGTGCCAGCCGTCCCCAGACTAGCCTCGAGCAGTACTTC. This sequence encodes CASRPQTSLEQYF.

This clone was seen a single time. This chain links TRBV2 with TRBJ1-1; 7 positions agree with TRBD1. This CDR3 is 14 amino acids long. V gave up 7 bases and J gave up 0 bases; unmatched junction bases: 5. Germline CDR1 reads SNHLY; CDR2 reads FYNNEI. The CDR3 DNA is TGTGCCAGCACGGGGCAGGGGGTGAACACTGAAGCTTTCTTT. Its translation is CASTGQGVNTEAFF. The complete variable domain, with remaining parts taken from reference TRBV2 and TRBJ1-1, reads EPEVTQTPSHQVTQMGQEVILRCVPISNHLYFYWYRQILGQKVEFLVSFYNNEISEKSEIFDDQFSVERPDGSNFTLKIRSTKLEDSAMYFCASTGQGVNTEAFFGQGTRLTVV.

For the CDR3, the DNA is TGTGCTAGTGGCGATGACGGACTAGCGGGCCTTCCGCAGTTCTTC. Protein: CASGDDGLAGLPQFF. The chain uses TRBV12-5 and TRBJ2-1; 11 positions match TRBD2. This CDR3 region has 15 residues. From germline, CDR1 is LGHNT and CDR2 FRNRAP. Unmatched junction bases numbered 13, after V lost 6 bases and J lost 12 bases.

The chain has TRBV5-8 and TRBJ2-7; D might be TRBD2 (6 bases). Germline assignment: CDR1 SGHTS and CDR2 YDEGEE. V lost 6 bases and J lost 0, with 16 bases in between. The CDR3 is made up of 15 amino acids. This CDR3 reads CASNQGRLSSYEQYF. CDR3 in DNA: TGTGCCAGCAACCAAGGGAGGTTGAGCTCCTACGAGCAGTACTTC.

The chain uses TRBV19 and TRBJ2-1, with 7 bases aligning to TRBD1. The V gene end was trimmed by 1 base and the J gene end by 6 bases; junction bases not matched to a gene: 3. This CDR3 is built from 14 residues. Germline V gene data show CDR1 as LNHDA and CDR2 as SQIVND (reference sequence). The CDR3 spells CASSIGQGTNEQFF. The CDR3 DNA follows: TGTGCCAGTAGTATAGGACAGGGTACCAATGAGCAGTTCTTC.

The J gene is TRBJ2-7, the V gene TRBV28, with D possibly matching TRBD1 (6 bases). The CDR3 consists of 15 residues. V was shortened by 1 base and J by 7 bases, with 17 bases between the two germline ends. Germline-derived CDR1 and CDR2 are MDHEN and SYDVKM. CDR3 amino acids: CASSLFRQGLREQYF. The CDR3 DNA sequence: TGTGCCAGCAGTTTATTCCGGCAGGGGTTGAGGGAGCAGTACTTC.